Below are 32 T cell receptor beta chains sequenced from a single sample in a study of blood T cell repertoires in COVID-19. Using immunoSEQ multiplex PCR, the repertoire was profiled, and TCRdb retains in-frame clones only, with some absent. This sample has roughly 250,000 clones, with roughly 80% found just once. The sequencing input was peripheral blood. Receptor source: a woman in her fifties or sixties with acute or convalescent COVID-19.

This chain links TRBV6-1 with TRBJ1-6; D might be TRBD1 (5 bases). V was cut by 3 bases and J by 5 bases, with 11 bases left in between. Germline values: CDR1 MNHNS, CDR2 SASEGT. This CDR3 is built from 15 residues. The CDR3 bases are TGTGCCAGCAGTGAGCTGGACATCAATAATTCACCCCTCCACTTT. Protein: CASSELDINNSPLHF.

This clone appeared a few times. The chain has TRBV24-1 and TRBJ2-5, with TRBD2 matching over 11 bases. The V and J ends lost 6 bases and 5 bases, in that order; junction bases with no gene match: 7. Germline CDR1 reads KGHDR; CDR2 reads SFDVKD. CDR3 length: 15 residues. The CDR3 DNA is TGTGCCACCAGTTCTAGCGGGGGGTCAAGGGAGACCCAGTACTTC. Translated: CATSSSGGSRETQYF.

The rearrangement links TRBV12-3 or TRBV12-4 to TRBJ1-1; tentatively, D is TRBD1 (5 bases). With 3 bases removed from V and 4 bases from J, the gap between germline ends came to 6 bases. The CDR3 runs to 12 residues. The DNA of the CDR3 is TGTGCCAGCAGTTTGACAGCCACTGAAGCTTTCTTT. Protein sequence: CASSLTATEAFF.

This chain connects TRBV7-2 to TRBJ2-5; tentatively, D is TRBD2 (5 bases). Trimming removed 5 bases at V and 6 bases at J, with 16 bases between. This CDR3 spans 14 amino acids. Germline V CDR1 and CDR2: SGHTA, FQGNSA. CDR3 in amino acids: CASSGPTGLQTQYF. As DNA, the CDR3 is TGTGCCAGCAGCGGACCCACGGGGTTGCAGACCCAGTACTTC.

The chain joins TRBV18 to TRBJ2-7, with 7 bases fitting TRBD2. After removal of 1 base from V and 4 bases from J, the junction contained 7 bases not matched to a gene. The CDR3 sequence is 15 residues long. Germline CDR1 and CDR2: KGHSH and LQKENI. DNA of the CDR3: TGTGCCAGCTCACCACGGAGCGGGACCGATTACGAGCAGTACTTC. Translating gives CASSPRSGTDYEQYF.

The V gene is TRBV10-3, the J gene TRBJ2-2; D not resolved. Germline-derived CDR1 and CDR2 are ENHRY and SYGVKD. The CDR3 runs to 14 residues. V was trimmed by 2 bases and J by 4 bases, leaving 8 bases between them. CDR3 DNA: TGTGCCATCAGTGAGCTACAGACCACCGGGGAGCTGTTTTTT. This translates into CAISELQTTGELFF.

The chain carries TRBV11-2 and TRBJ2-4, with D possibly TRBD2 on 6 matching bases. V was trimmed by 4 bases and J by 0 bases, leaving 22 bases between them. The CDR3 totals 19 residues. Germline V gene data show CDR1 as SGHAT and CDR2 as FQNNGV. The DNA of the CDR3 is TGTGCCAGCAGCTCAGTAGTGGGTCGCGGGACCTTAGCCAAAAACATTCAGTACTTC. Amino acid sequence: CASSSVVGRGTLAKNIQYF.

The rearrangement joins TRBV2 to TRBJ2-1, with TRBD2 matching over 15 bases. V shed 6 bases and J 0 bases; nucleotides not matched to a gene: 3. The CDR3 loop spans 17 amino acids. CDR1 SNHLY and CDR2 FYNNEI come from the germline V gene. CDR3 coding DNA: TGTGCCAGCAGGGGGACTAGCGGGAGGAGCTCCTACAATGAGCAGTTCTTC. Translated: CASRGTSGRSSYNEQFF. Variable domain in full (rest from reference TRBV2 and TRBJ2-1): EPEVTQTPSHQVTQMGQEVILRCVPISNHLYFYWYRQILGQKVEFLVSFYNNEISEKSEIFDDQFSVERPDGSNFTLKIRSTKLEDSAMYFCASRGTSGRSSYNEQFFGPGTRLTVL.

The CDR3 region is CSIRQGWSNEQFF. The DNA for the CDR3 is TGCAGCATCCGACAGGGTTGGTCCAATGAGCAGTTCTTC. The V and J genes are TRBV29-1 and TRBJ2-1; 7 nucleotides align to TRBD1. J was trimmed by 6 bases and V by 8 bases; bases with no gene match: 10. Germline assignment: CDR1 SQVTM and CDR2 ANQGSEA. The CDR3 sequence is 13 residues long.

This chain joins TRBV6-6 and TRBJ2-1; 7 nucleotides match TRBD2. The CDR3 contains 15 residues. V shed 3 bases and J 5 bases; nucleotides not matched to a gene: 7. Germline V CDR1 and CDR2: MNHNY, SVGAGI (reference sequence). In DNA, the CDR3 is TGTGCCAGCAGTTATAGGCTAGCGGAGCACAATGAGCAGTTCTTC. It yields the protein CASSYRLAEHNEQFF.

This clone has only one observation. The chain couples TRBV7-8 to TRBJ1-1; D is unclear. The CDR3 totals 14 residues. Germline assignment: CDR1 SGHVS and CDR2 FQNEAQ. Trimming took off 0 bases at V and 4 bases at J, with 9 bases between the two ends. The CDR3 reads CASSLAESSTEAFF. The CDR3 region has the DNA TGTGCCAGCAGCTTAGCGGAGAGTAGCACTGAAGCTTTCTTT.

The chain combines TRBV28 with TRBJ2-2, with a weak D call TRBD1 (6 bases). Germline-derived CDR1 and CDR2 are MDHEN and SYDVKM. The CDR3 runs to 13 residues. Between the trimmed V and J ends, which lost 10 bases and 2 bases, there was a span of 11 bases. This CDR3 reads CATPRGNTGELFF. In DNA form, the CDR3 reads TGTGCCACCCCCAGGGGCAACACCGGGGAGCTGTTTTTT.

The chain recombines TRBV29-1 with TRBJ2-3; D not resolved. The germline CDR1 and CDR2 sequences are SQVTM and ANQGSEA. Deletions cut 8 bases from V and 4 bases from J, with 13 bases between. There are 12 residues in the CDR3. The CDR3 DNA is TGCAGCACAAGTGGTGTCGCAGATACGCAGTATTTT. This codes for CSTSGVADTQYF.

The chain is built from TRBV7-6 and TRBJ1-3; D possibly corresponds to TRBD1 (6 bases). Looked up from germline, CDR1 is SGHVS and CDR2 is FNYEAQ. The CDR3 spans 16 residues. V lost 5 bases and J lost 2, with 16 bases in between. The DNA for the CDR3 is TGTGCCAGCAGCATTTCGGGGGGGCGAGCTGGAAACACCATATATTTT. This translates into CASSISGGRAGNTIYF.

This clone has a handful of counts. This chain uses TRBV28 with TRBJ1-1, with 7 bases matching TRBD1. The V gene's germline CDR1 is MDHEN and CDR2 SYDVKM. The J segment lost 6 bases and the V segment lost 6 bases, leaving 7 bases of the junction unmatched. The CDR3 sequence is 13 residues long. CDR3 sequence: CASRLTGKAEAFF. CDR3 nucleotides: TGTGCCAGCAGACTGACAGGGAAGGCTGAAGCTTTCTTT.

This sequence joins TRBV19 and TRBJ1-4; D is uncertain. V lost 5 bases to trimming and J lost 8 bases, with 12 bases between them. The germline V gene encodes CDR1 LNHDA and CDR2 SQIVND (reference sequence). The CDR3 is 13 residues long. CDR3: CASSFLEVEKLFF. The DNA of the CDR3 is TGTGCCAGTAGTTTTCTCGAGGTGGAAAAACTGTTTTTT. The full variable domain, its missing parts supplied by reference TRBV19 and TRBJ1-4, is DGGITQSPKYLFRKEGQNVTLSCEQNLNHDAMYWYRQDPGQGLRLIYYSQIVNDFQKGDIAEGYSVSREKKESFPLTVTSAQKNPTAFYLCASSFLEVEKLFFGSGTQLSVL.

The genes are TRBV5-6 and TRBJ2-7; 9 bases line up with TRBD1. This CDR3 region has 14 residues. The V gene end was trimmed by 2 bases and the J gene end by 2 bases; junction bases not matched to a gene: 2. Germline V gene lookup returns CDR1 SGHDT and CDR2 YYEEEE. As DNA, the CDR3 is TGTGCCAGCAGCTTTGGGACAGGGACCTACGAGCAGTACTTC. Translating it yields CASSFGTGTYEQYF.

This chain connects TRBV3-1 (or the pseudogene TRBV3-2) to TRBJ2-1; D might be TRBD2 (7 bases). The germline CDR1 and CDR2 sequences are LGHDT and YNNKEL (reference sequence). Between the trimmed V and J ends, which lost 1 base and 6 bases, there was a span of 16 bases. The CDR3 loop spans 16 amino acids. The CDR3 bases are TGTGCCAGCAGCCAAGTGTCAGGGAGGGGGGGCAATGAGCAGTTCTTC. Translated: CASSQVSGRGGNEQFF.

This rearrangement joins TRBV24-1 to TRBJ1-2; no definite D call. V shed 4 bases and J shed 5 bases, with 10 bases lying between them. Germline V lookup: CDR1 KGHDR, CDR2 SFDVKD. There are 13 residues in the CDR3. Here the CDR3 DNA reads TGTGCCACCAGTGAGACGACAATGTATGGCTACACCTTC. This encodes CATSETTMYGYTF.

The chain links TRBV5-1 to TRBJ1-4; 10 bases align to TRBD1. Germline loops: CDR1 SGHRS, CDR2 YFSETQ. The CDR3 is 16 amino acids. V shed 4 bases and J 7 bases; nucleotides not matched to a gene: 10. CDR3 loop: CASSANPGQGPEKLFF. CDR3 sequence (DNA): TGCGCCAGCAGCGCTAATCCGGGACAGGGGCCTGAAAAACTGTTTTTT.

The J gene is TRBJ2-3, the V gene TRBV7-2; 8 bases agree with TRBD2. Germline V gene sequence: CDR1 SGHTA, CDR2 FQGNSA. J was trimmed by 7 bases and V by 2 bases; bases with no gene match: 11. CDR3 size: 16 residues. The CDR3 protein is CASSLRLASRTNTQYF. CDR3 bases: TGTGCCAGCAGCTTACGACTAGCGTCCCGGACCAATACGCAGTATTTT.

The chain has TRBV9 and TRBJ2-4; no reliable D call. This CDR3 is built from 14 residues. Between the trimmed V and J ends, which lost 4 bases and 8 bases, there was a span of 16 bases. From germline, CDR1 is SGDLS and CDR2 YYNGEE. CDR3 DNA: TGTGCCAGCAGCATAGACCCTACCGCGGACATTCAGTACTTC. Translating it yields CASSIDPTADIQYF.

The chain joins TRBV7-8 to TRBJ2-7, with TRBD2 matching over 9 bases. After removal of 1 base from V and 4 bases from J, the junction contained 5 bases not matched to a gene. This CDR3 contains 15 residues. CDR1 and CDR2 from the germline V gene are SGHVS and FQNEAQ. DNA of the CDR3: TGTGCCAGCAGCTTAGTCGCTAGCGGGACTTACGAGCAGTACTTC. Encoded protein: CASSLVASGTYEQYF.

The chain recombines TRBV4-1 with TRBJ2-5, with 10 bases matching TRBD2. With 4 bases clipped from V and 3 bases from J, the junction kept 5 bases outside the gene matches. CDR1 is MGHRA and CDR2 is YSYEKL in the germline V gene. The CDR3 covers 15 residues. CDR3 residues: CASSPGLATEETQYF. CDR3 coding DNA: TGCGCCAGCAGCCCGGGACTAGCGACTGAAGAGACCCAGTACTTC.

This chain joins TRBV27 and TRBJ1-2; possibly TRBD1 for D (5 bases). The germline V and J ends were trimmed by 3 bases and 4 bases, with 9 bases remaining between them. In germline, CDR1 is MNHEY, CDR2 SMNVEV (reference sequence). The CDR3 contains 13 residues. The CDR3 sequence: CASSLRGTYGYTF. The CDR3 region has the DNA TGTGCCAGCAGTTTGCGGGGGACCTATGGCTACACCTTC.

The chain recombines TRBV7-9 with TRBJ1-3, with D maybe TRBD1 (5 bases). This CDR3 region has 15 residues. From germline, CDR1 is SEHNR and CDR2 FQNEAQ (reference sequence). V lost 5 bases to trimming and J lost 8 bases, with 19 bases between them. The CDR3 region is CASSPELGREDTIYF. The CDR3 DNA follows: TGTGCCAGCAGCCCTGAATTGGGCAGGGAGGACACCATATATTTT.

The V and J genes are TRBV11-1 and TRBJ2-1, with a tentative D call TRBD1 (6 bases). Trimming cost V 5 bases and J 8 bases, with 19 bases left between them. Germline V gene lookup returns CDR1 SGHAT and CDR2 FQDESV (reference sequence). This CDR3 is built from 15 residues. The CDR3 spells CASSPTFLGADEQFF. In nucleotides, the CDR3 is TGTGCCAGCAGCCCCACCTTTCTGGGGGCGGATGAGCAGTTCTTC.

V usage is TRBV4-3 and J usage is TRBJ1-2; no firm D call. Germline V gene data show CDR1 as LGHNA and CDR2 as YSLEER. Trimming shortened V by 1 base and J by 8 bases, and 5 bases separated the two germline ends. The CDR3 length is 11 residues. CDR3 DNA sequence: TGCGCCAGCAGCCAAGGAGGCGGCTACACCTTC. This translates into CASSQGGGYTF.

CDR3 loop: CAISPTGEAQPQHF. The CDR3 coding sequence is TGTGCCATCAGTCCTACAGGGGAAGCCCAGCCCCAGCATTTT. The chain is built from TRBV10-3 and TRBJ1-5, with 7 bases lining up with TRBD1. Germline trimming cut 5 bases from V and 7 bases from J; bases unmatched to any gene: 8. CDR1 ENHRY and CDR2 SYGVKD come from the germline V gene. The CDR3 totals 14 residues.

The chain carries TRBV6-2 or TRBV6-3 and TRBJ2-3; 11 nucleotides align to TRBD2. V trimming: 2 bases; J trimming: 1 base; junction bases outside the gene matches: 2. The germline V gene has CDR1 MNHEY and CDR2 SVGEGT. The CDR3 spans 16 residues. CDR3 DNA sequence: TGTGCCAGCAGTTACGTAGCGGGAGGGCGCACAGATACGCAGTATTTT. Translation gives CASSYVAGGRTDTQYF.

This sequence joins TRBV5-1 and TRBJ1-6, with D hard to call. The V gene lost 0 bases and the J gene lost 10 bases, with 17 bases spanning the gap. This CDR3 spans 16 amino acids. Germline CDR1 SGHRS, CDR2 YFSETQ. The CDR3 DNA follows: TGCGCCAGCAGCTTGGTTGCGGGCCCCAGCGGATCACCCCTCCACTTT. Amino acid sequence: CASSLVAGPSGSPLHF.

This chain joins TRBV5-4 and TRBJ2-1, with 12 bases identical to TRBD2. The CDR3 totals 15 residues. The germline V gene encodes CDR1 SGHNT and CDR2 YYREEE (reference sequence). After removal of 3 bases from V and 4 bases from J, the junction contained 2 bases not matched to a gene. The CDR3 spells CASSSTSGSYNEQFF. The DNA of the CDR3 is TGTGCCAGCAGCTCGACTAGCGGGAGTTACAATGAGCAGTTCTTC.